This T cell receptor (beta chain) was captured in a study of Ad26.COV2.S vaccination and SARS-CoV-2 variants. Study summary: Ad26.COV2.S given intramuscularly, once or twice 56 days apart. General observations from the study: Breadth of non-spike TCRs did not differ between vaccinees and placebo recipients.

Treatment reported: 15 to 20 received Ad26.COV2.S at low or high dose, single or two shots; about 5 received placebo; per-sample allocation not given. Vaccine and placebo recipients were sampled on day 63 after the first injection. Recruitment in Boston yielded a donor of adult age, 18-55 years. An Ad26 vector carrying the Wuhan-strain SARS-CoV-2 spike served as the vaccine. Assay: immunoSEQ multiplex PCR; the TCRdb copy retains only in-frame clones and omits some. The data contain 300,000 to 450,000 clones, roughly 81% of them seen just once; the ten biggest clones take up 3% to 4%. The trim removed 1 base at V and 1 base at J, leaving 6 bases unmatched. The germline V gene has CDR1 SQVTM and CDR2 ANQGSEA. The CDR3 runs 15 residues. Worth noting for this clone: Its antigen is unknown.

The source is a person aged 18 to 65 who received the Ad26.COV2.S COVID-19 vaccine or a placebo. V is TRBV29-1 and J is TRBJ1-1, with 7 bases matching TRBD1. The sample here was peripheral blood, taken in a trial of Ad26.COV2.S vaccine versus placebo. The CDR3 reads CSVEVRGLQNTEAFF. The CDR3 DNA reads TGCAGCGTTGAAGTTAGGGGGCTTCAGAACACTGAAGCTTTCTTT. Complete variable domain (other parts from reference TRBV29-1 and TRBJ1-1): SAVISQKPSRDICQRGTSLTIQCQVDSQVTMMFWYRQQPGQSLTLIATANQGSEATYESGFVIDKFPISRPNLTFSTLTVSNMSPEDSSIYLCSVEVRGLQNTEAFFGQGTRLTVV.